This T cell receptor beta chain derives from a study of CD8+CD57+ T cells in acquired aplastic anemia. Study-level results: Patients and controls were found to share 25 to 35 CD8+ CDR3 sequences.

According to the study, genomic DNA was the template for TCR beta VDJ and CDR3 profiling. TCRdb analysed the reads with MiXCR anew, one entry per CDR3 protein. This repertoire shows 150,000 to 200,000 distinct CDR3 sequences, around 60% found once; its top ten account for over 40%. Trimming took off 5 bases at V and 3 bases at J, with 20 bases between the two ends. CDR3 length equals 16 residues. Points on this clonotype: The antigen remains unidentified.

The sample consisted of sorted CD4+, CD8+, or CD8+CD57+ T cells (not recorded which) from PBMCs. The chain recombines TRBV12-3 or TRBV12-4 with TRBJ2-7, with D perhaps given as TRBD1 or TRBD2 (6 bases each). This clonotype was obtained from a human donor in good health. For the CDR3, the DNA is TGTGCCAGCAGTGAGTTTAGGGGGGCGAGGATCTACGAGCAGTACTTC. Amino acids: CASSEFRGARIYEQYF.